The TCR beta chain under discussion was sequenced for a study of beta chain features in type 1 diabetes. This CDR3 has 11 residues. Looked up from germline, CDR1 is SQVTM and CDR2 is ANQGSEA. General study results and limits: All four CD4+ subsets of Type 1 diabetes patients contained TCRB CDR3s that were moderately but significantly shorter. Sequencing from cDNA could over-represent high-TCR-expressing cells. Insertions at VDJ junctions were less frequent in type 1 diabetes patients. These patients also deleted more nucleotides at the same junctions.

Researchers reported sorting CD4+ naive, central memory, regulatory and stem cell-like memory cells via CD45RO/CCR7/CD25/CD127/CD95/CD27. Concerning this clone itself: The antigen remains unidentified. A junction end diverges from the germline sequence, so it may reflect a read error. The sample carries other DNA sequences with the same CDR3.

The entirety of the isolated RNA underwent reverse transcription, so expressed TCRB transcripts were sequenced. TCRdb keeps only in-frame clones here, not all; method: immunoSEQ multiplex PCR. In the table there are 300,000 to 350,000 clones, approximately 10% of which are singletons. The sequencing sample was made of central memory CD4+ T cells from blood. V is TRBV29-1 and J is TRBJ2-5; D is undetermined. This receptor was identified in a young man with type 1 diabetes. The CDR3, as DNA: TGCAGCGTGGAAGGGCAAGAGACCCAGTACTTC. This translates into CSVEGQETQYF.